This T cell receptor beta chain was identified during a study of shared clonotypes between healthy human individuals. An even split of each subset's genomic DNA across several immunoSEQ plates was performed. Sequenced by immunoSEQ multiplex PCR; TCRdb stores in-frame clones only, minus some. The sample records hundreds of thousands of clones, around 96% being singletons. Notes on the study in general: Larger estimated richness was generally seen in naive subsets than in memory subsets.

Note on this clone: The antigen is not known.

The naive CD8 subset, CD45RO-negative cells positively selected for CCR7, excluded terminally differentiated effector memory CD45RA+ cells. Trimming cost V 4 bases and J 1 base; bases outside gene matches: 10. The CDR3 covers 17 residues. From germline, CDR1 is SGHAT and CDR2 FQNNGV. The material sequenced was naive CD8+ T cells sorted from blood. The gene calls are TRBV11-2 and TRBJ1-1; TRBD1 matches 9 bases. The sequence came from a woman aged 25 to 45 in good health. This chain's CDR3 is CASSSHPGQGWNTEAFF. DNA for the CDR3: TGTGCCAGCAGCTCCCACCCGGGACAGGGCTGGAACACTGAAGCTTTCTTT.